The next 23 T cell receptor beta chains were all read from a single sample in a study of cytomegalovirus exposure and HLA in healthy donors. The PCR ran on 60 Vbeta and 13 Jbeta primers. The protocol was immunoSEQ multiplex PCR, while the TCRdb copy is restricted to in-frame clones and leaves out a portion. The sample has about 170,000 clones; around four fifths are singletons. Material: PBMCs. These receptor sequences come from a female donor in good health and CMV-seronegative.

The chain links TRBV19 to TRBJ1-1; TRBD1 aligns across 8 bases. The CDR3 runs to 19 residues. The germline CDR1 and CDR2 sequences are LNHDA and SQIVND (reference sequence). Trimming cost V 3 bases and J 1 base; bases outside gene matches: 16. The CDR3 loop reads CASSIYSGGTGIKNTEAFF. CDR3 nucleotide sequence: TGTGCCAGTAGTATCTATAGTGGTGGGACAGGAATAAAGAACACTGAAGCTTTCTTT.

V and J are TRBV4-3 and TRBJ2-3; TRBD2 matches 15 bases. Germline V gene sequence: CDR1 LGHNA, CDR2 YSLEER. V lost 3 bases to trimming and J lost 4 bases; unmatched junction nucleotides: 5. This CDR3 region has 17 residues. In DNA, the CDR3 is TGCGCCAGCAGCCACCTACGGACTAGCGGGGGGGCAGATACGCAGTATTTT. It yields the protein CASSHLRTSGGADTQYF.

This clone was seen a handful of times. The same CDR3 is also encoded by other DNA sequences in this sample. The chain uses TRBV6-5 and TRBJ1-4, with TRBD1 identical over 7 bases. CDR3 length: 15 amino acids. Germline loops: CDR1 MNHEY, CDR2 SVGAGI. V was clipped by 8 bases and J by 5 bases; unmatched bases: 11. CDR3: CASGPRQGRNEKLFF. CDR3 DNA: TGTGCCAGCGGGCCTAGACAGGGTAGGAATGAAAAACTGTTTTTT.

The chain recombines TRBV6-1 with TRBJ1-1; 8 bases are shared with TRBD1. From germline, CDR1 is MNHNS and CDR2 SASEGT. Germline trimming cut 4 bases from V and 4 bases from J; bases unmatched to any gene: 8. The CDR3 runs 15 residues. The CDR3 reads CASSAATGGGTEAFF. The CDR3 region has the DNA TGTGCCAGCAGTGCAGCTACAGGGGGGGGCACTGAAGCTTTCTTT.

In regard to this clone: The junction departs from germline at one end; a sequencing error may be responsible. The J gene is TRBJ1-5, the V gene TRBV7-9; 8 positions agree with TRBD1. The CDR3 runs 17 residues. Germline assignment: CDR1 SEHNR and CDR2 FQNEAQ (reference sequence). The CDR3 DNA is TGTTCCAGCAGCTTAACGACAGGGGATTATAGCAATCAGCCCCAGCATTTT. Its translation is CSSSLTTGDYSNQPQHF.

The chain couples TRBV7-9 to TRBJ2-1; D is perhaps TRBD2 (6 bases). V was pared by 5 bases and J by 10 bases, with 18 bases between. Germline CDR1 SEHNR, CDR2 FQNEAQ (reference sequence). This CDR3 is built from 14 residues. The CDR3 loop reads CASSLQSLEGEQFF. The CDR3 DNA is TGTGCCAGCAGCCTACAGTCCCTGGAGGGGGAGCAGTTCTTC.

This clone was picked up a small number of times. The CDR3 here is CASSILQGKDGGNQPQHF. As DNA, the CDR3 is TGTGCCAGTAGTATCCTACAGGGGAAAGACGGGGGCAATCAGCCCCAGCATTTT. The chain carries TRBV19 and TRBJ1-5; 7 bases line up with TRBD1. From germline, CDR1 is LNHDA and CDR2 SQIVND (reference sequence). The V segment lost 3 bases and the J segment 2 bases; nucleotides outside the gene matches: 13. The CDR3 runs 18 residues.

J is TRBJ1-5 and V is TRBV5-1; 7 positions agree with TRBD1. Germline V lookup: CDR1 SGHRS, CDR2 YFSETQ. V gave up 4 bases and J gave up 4 bases; unmatched junction bases: 5. This CDR3 contains 14 residues. The CDR3 DNA reads as TGCGCCAGCAGCCCACGGACAGGTAATCAGCCCCAGCATTTT. Residues: CASSPRTGNQPQHF.

The V call is TRBV15, the J call TRBJ2-7, with D hard to call. This CDR3 region has 15 residues. Germline V gene data show CDR1 as LNHNV and CDR2 as YYDKDF (reference sequence). Trimming left V 0 bases short and J 0 bases short, with 9 bases between. CDR3 region: CATSREVAISYEQYF. CDR3 nucleotides: TGTGCCACCAGCAGAGAGGTAGCAATCTCCTACGAGCAGTACTTC.

This clone appeared once. This sequence joins TRBV27 and TRBJ1-1; D perhaps matches TRBD1 (5 bases). Between the trimmed V and J ends, which lost 5 bases and 0 bases, there was a span of 13 bases. The germline V gene encodes CDR1 MNHEY and CDR2 SMNVEV (reference sequence). This CDR3 region has 15 residues. Written as DNA, the CDR3 is TGTGCCAGCAGTCCCCTGGACACAATGAACACTGAAGCTTTCTTT. Translating it yields CASSPLDTMNTEAFF.

The V call is TRBV6-6, the J call TRBJ2-2, with D tentatively TRBD1 (5 bases). The CDR3 consists of 16 residues. Germline lookup yields CDR1 MNHNY and CDR2 SVGAGI (reference sequence). V gave up 6 bases and J gave up 4 bases, with 18 bases separating them. CDR3 sequence: CASSSHRTGFTGELFF. Written as DNA, the CDR3 is TGTGCCAGCAGCTCACACCGAACAGGTTTCACCGGGGAGCTGTTTTTT.

The chain is built from TRBV7-9 and TRBJ1-3; D remains unclear. CDR1 is SEHNR, CDR2 FQNEAQ, per germline (reference sequence). V lost 0 bases, J lost 1 base, and 7 bases lay in between. This CDR3 contains 15 residues. CDR3 in amino acids: CASSLASVSGNTIYF. CDR3 in DNA: TGTGCCAGCAGCTTAGCATCTGTATCTGGAAACACCATATATTTT. Variable domain in full (rest from reference TRBV7-9 and TRBJ1-3): DTGVSQNPRHKITKRGQNVTFRCDPISEHNRLYWYRQTLGQGPEFLTYFQNEAQLEKSRLLSDRFSAERPKGSFSTLEIQRTEQGDSAMYLCASSLASVSGNTIYFGEGSWLTVV.

The gene calls are TRBV27 and TRBJ2-3; 7 bases fit TRBD2. Trimming cost V 2 bases and J 3 bases; bases outside gene matches: 11. The CDR3 is made up of 17 amino acids. The V gene's germline CDR1 is MNHEY and CDR2 SMNVEV (reference sequence). CDR3 loop: CASSLAGTRLATDTQYF. CDR3 DNA: TGTGCCAGCAGTTTAGCGGGTACGAGACTAGCAACAGATACGCAGTATTTT.

This clone was seen a single time. The V call is TRBV28, the J call TRBJ1-5; 8 nucleotides agree with TRBD1. J gave up 3 bases and V 6 bases, and 4 bases lay outside the gene matches. Germline V gene data show CDR1 as MDHEN and CDR2 as SYDVKM. The CDR3 runs to 14 residues. CDR3: CASRNRGDNQPQHF. The CDR3 coding sequence is TGTGCCAGCAGGAACAGGGGGGACAATCAGCCCCAGCATTTT.

The rearrangement uses TRBV19 and TRBJ1-3; 8 bases are shared with TRBD1. Germline values: CDR1 LNHDA, CDR2 SQIVND (reference sequence). The CDR3 contains 16 residues. V shed 7 bases, J shed 3 bases, and the junction held 11 bases outside the gene matches. CDR3 sequence reads: CASNSPGGADGNTIYF. The CDR3 DNA is TGTGCCAGTAATTCCCCAGGGGGCGCAGATGGAAACACCATATATTTT.

This chain joins TRBV30 and TRBJ2-5; 14 bases agree with TRBD2. The CDR3 is 16 residues long. Germline V gene sequence: CDR1 GTSNPN, CDR2 SVGIG (reference sequence). J was trimmed by 7 bases and V by 4 bases; bases with no gene match: 11. The CDR3 region has the DNA TGTGCCTGGACCAACACCGGACTAGCGGGGGGAGGGACCCAGTACTTC. Its protein is CAWTNTGLAGGGTQYF.

The sample holds one count of this clone. V usage is TRBV9 and J usage is TRBJ2-7, with D possibly TRBD1 on 6 matching bases. V was shortened by 3 bases and J by 0 bases, with 13 bases between the two germline ends. The CDR3 loop spans 15 amino acids. CDR1 and CDR2 (germline): SGDLS, YYNGEE. CDR3 DNA sequence: TGTGCCAGCAGCGGACAGGACGGATTCTCCTACGAGCAGTACTTC. Its protein product is CASSGQDGFSYEQYF.

The gene calls are TRBV4-1 and TRBJ2-3; TRBD2 matches 10 bases. Losses at the gene ends were 5 bases for V and 6 bases for J; bases not matched to a gene: 8. The CDR3 has 15 amino acids. The germline CDR1 and CDR2 sequences are MGHRA and YSYEKL. The CDR3: CASSGAGGPMDTQYF. CDR3 nucleotide sequence: TGCGCCAGCAGCGGAGCGGGAGGGCCTATGGATACGCAGTATTTT.

The genes are TRBV19 and TRBJ1-5, with 7 bases matching TRBD1. J lost 3 bases, V lost 6 bases, and 8 bases had no gene match. The CDR3 runs to 15 residues. CDR1 is LNHDA and CDR2 is SQIVND in the germline V gene (reference sequence). The CDR3 is CASRGPGGFNQPQHF. Written as DNA, the CDR3 is TGTGCCAGTAGAGGCCCAGGGGGGTTCAATCAGCCCCAGCATTTT.

This clone was counted between two and nine times. The chain combines TRBV18 with TRBJ1-5; 12 nucleotides line up with TRBD1. The CDR3 consists of 14 residues. Trimming cost V 6 bases and J 6 bases; bases outside gene matches: 3. From germline, CDR1 is KGHSH and CDR2 LQKENI. The DNA of the CDR3 is TGTGCCAGCTCGCTGGGACAGGGGGCTCAGCCCCAGCATTTT. Its protein is CASSLGQGAQPQHF.

V is TRBV5-6 and J is TRBJ1-4, with a tentative D call TRBD1 (6 bases). This CDR3 has 15 residues. Per the germline V gene, CDR1 is SGHDT and CDR2 is YYEEEE. V lost 6 bases, J lost 7 bases, and 19 bases lay in between. CDR3 sequence: CASNRMTGLLEKLFF. DNA for the CDR3: TGTGCCAGCAATCGGATGACAGGCCTCCTTGAAAAACTGTTTTTT.

J is TRBJ2-7 and V is TRBV28, with TRBD2 matching over 7 bases. This CDR3 comprises 13 residues. Trimming took 8 bases from V and 5 from J; bases not matched to a gene: 9. Germline loops: CDR1 MDHEN, CDR2 SYDVKM. Written as DNA, the CDR3 is TGTGCCAGCCACCACCCGAGCGGGGACGAGCAGTACTTC. Encoded protein: CASHHPSGDEQYF.

V gene TRBV28 combines with J gene TRBJ2-1, with 13 bases matching TRBD2. This CDR3 contains 16 residues. Per the germline V gene, CDR1 is MDHEN and CDR2 is SYDVKM. J lost 4 bases, V lost 1 base, and 1 base had no gene match. The CDR3 spells CASSLSGLAGYNEQFF. DNA for the CDR3: TGTGCCAGCAGTTTATCGGGACTAGCGGGGTACAATGAGCAGTTCTTC.